This T cell receptor beta chain came from a study of prognosis after radiotherapy for stage I lung cancer. Study details: The patient group consisted of roughly 13 men and a handful of women whose ages spanned about 50 to 84, median around 68 years. After radiotherapy, 15 showed no significant progression while a few developed distant metastases (median roughly 7 months). Delivery of radiotherapy was by SBRT in 3 to 5 fractions at a biologically effective dose of at least 100 Gy.

This clonotype showed up just a few times. Trimming removed 6 bases at V and 5 bases at J, with 21 bases between. Germline values: CDR1 MNHEY, CDR2 SVGEGT. The CDR3 totals 16 residues. Multiplex PCR in two rounds served to amplify TCR beta CDR3 from genomic DNA. The use of primers specific to each TRBV and TRBJ gene characterized first-round PCR. TCRdb re-derived calls from the multiplex PCR reads in MiXCR, one entry per CDR3 protein. The repertoire holds under 20,000 distinct CDR3 sequences, around 50% seen once, with around 29% in the top ten. This sequence joins TRBV6-2 or TRBV6-3 and TRBJ2-3, with D perhaps TRBD2 (5 bases). The sample consisted of PBMCs, taken before or after stereotactic body radiation therapy (not recorded which). The TCR was taken from a donor aged 50 or older with non-small cell lung cancer. As DNA, the CDR3 is TGTGCCAGCAGACCCGTCGGGGATAGCACACAAGATACGCAGTATTTT. This translates into CASRPVGDSTQDTQYF.